This T cell receptor beta chain was captured by sequencing in a study of OX40 agonist ivuxolimab in advanced cancers. About the research overall: Patients were dosed with the agonistic anti-OX40 (CD134) antibody ivuxolimab. Patients were dosed intravenously with ivuxolimab at 0.01 to 10 mg/kg every 2 weeks. Whole-study findings and limits: More expanded clones were seen, on average, in CD8+ T cells than in CD4+.

Germline V lookup: CDR1 MNHNY, CDR2 SVGAGI (reference sequence). V shed 6 bases and J shed 0 bases, with 6 bases lying between them. The CDR3 length is 14 residues. Method: immunoSEQ multiplex PCR; TCRdb's copy keeps in-frame clones and lacks some. The sample lists about 50,000 clones; around 84% were seen once. About this clone itself: Its antigen is still unknown.

The source material was CD4+ or CD8+ T cells sorted from blood, sampled in a trial of the OX40 agonist ivuxolimab. This chain uses TRBV6-6 with TRBJ2-6; D gene unclear. The source of this sequence is an adult with an advanced solid tumor such as melanoma, head and neck, liver or kidney cancer. The CDR3: CASREPSGANVLTF. The CDR3, as DNA: TGTGCCAGCAGAGAACCCTCTGGGGCCAACGTCCTGACTTTC.